These T cell receptor beta chains were read from a single sample in a study of blood T cell repertoires in COVID-19. Assay: immunoSEQ multiplex PCR; the TCRdb copy retains only in-frame clones and omits some. The table has over 200,000 clones, over 85% seen once. Material for sequencing was PBMCs or T cells enriched from blood (not recorded which). All receptors derive from a woman aged 25-40 years with acute COVID-19. CDR3s include the opening cysteine and the closing phenylalanine or tryptophan. Each record gives: CDR3 protein, CDR3 DNA, clone size, J gene, V gene, D gene. A D gene is named only where the DNA matches it firmly. Clone size is stated in some rows and not others, as once, few, many or a class when expanded.

CDR3aa: CASSLQGNEQFF
CDR3nt: TGTGCCAGCAGTTTACAGGGTAATGAGCAGTTCTTC
abundance: .
j_gene: TRBJ2-1
v_gene: TRBV28
d_gene: .

CDR3aa: CATSRDQGYEQYF
CDR3nt: TGTGCCACCAGCAGAGATCAGGGATACGAGCAGTACTTC
abundance: .
j_gene: TRBJ2-7
v_gene: TRBV15
d_gene: .

CDR3aa: CASSFGQGYNSPLHF
CDR3nt: TGTGCCAGCAGTTTCGGACAGGGTTATAATTCACCCCTCCACTTT
abundance: .
j_gene: TRBJ1-6
v_gene: TRBV28
d_gene: TRBD1

CDR3aa: CASSHEVGSTDTQYF
CDR3nt: TGTGCCAGCAGCCACGAGGTCGGTTCCACAGATACGCAGTATTTT
abundance: .
j_gene: TRBJ2-3
v_gene: TRBV4-2
d_gene: .

CDR3aa: CASKSGGANEQFF
CDR3nt: TGTGCCAGCAAAAGCGGGGGAGCCAATGAGCAGTTCTTC
abundance: .
j_gene: TRBJ2-1
v_gene: TRBV2
d_gene: TRBD2

CDR3aa: CASSIQTVNNEQFF
CDR3nt: TGTGCCAGTAGTATTCAAACAGTCAACAATGAGCAGTTCTTC
abundance: .
j_gene: TRBJ2-1
v_gene: TRBV19
d_gene: .

CDR3aa: CSVRQGSGYTF
CDR3nt: TGCAGCGTGAGACAGGGCTCGGGCTACACCTTC
abundance: .
j_gene: TRBJ1-2
v_gene: TRBV29-1
d_gene: TRBD1

CDR3aa: CSVKGDSSNQPQHF
CDR3nt: TGCAGCGTGAAAGGGGACAGCAGCAATCAGCCCCAGCATTTT
abundance: .
j_gene: TRBJ1-5
v_gene: TRBV29-1
d_gene: TRBD1

CDR3aa: CASSLDRGQPQHF
CDR3nt: TGTGCCAGCAGCTTAGACCGGGGTCAGCCCCAGCATTTT
abundance: once
j_gene: TRBJ1-5
v_gene: TRBV11-2
d_gene: .

CDR3aa: CASRIQGLSNQPQHF
CDR3nt: TGTGCCAGTAGAATCCAGGGGTTAAGCAATCAGCCCCAGCATTTT
abundance: .
j_gene: TRBJ1-5
v_gene: TRBV19
d_gene: .

CDR3aa: CASSQRGDTEAFF
CDR3nt: TGTGCCAGCTCACAGCGTGGTGACACTGAAGCTTTCTTT
abundance: few
j_gene: TRBJ1-1
v_gene: TRBV18
d_gene: .

CDR3aa: CASSQDPYQPQHF
CDR3nt: TGCGCCAGCAGCCAAGACCCTTATCAGCCCCAGCATTTT
abundance: .
j_gene: TRBJ1-5
v_gene: TRBV4-3
d_gene: .

CDR3aa: CASSTAYEQYF
CDR3nt: TGTGCCAGCAGTACTGCGTACGAGCAGTACTTC
abundance: .
j_gene: TRBJ2-7
v_gene: TRBV2
d_gene: .

CDR3aa: CASSSGLAVNTGELFF
CDR3nt: TGTGCCAGCAGCTCGGGACTAGCGGTGAACACCGGGGAGCTGTTTTTT
abundance: .
j_gene: TRBJ2-2
v_gene: TRBV11-3
d_gene: TRBD2

CDR3aa: CASSFGTGDEQYF
CDR3nt: TGTGCCAGCAGTTTTGGGACAGGGGACGAGCAGTACTTC
abundance: .
j_gene: TRBJ2-7
v_gene: TRBV12-3/TRBV12-4
d_gene: TRBD1

CDR3aa: CASAGTGDYEQYF
CDR3nt: TGTGCCAGTGCCGGGACAGGGGACTACGAGCAGTACTTC
abundance: .
j_gene: TRBJ2-7
v_gene: TRBV2
d_gene: TRBD1

CDR3aa: CSVELWGGSSYEQYF
CDR3nt: TGCAGCGTTGAACTCTGGGGGGGAAGCTCCTACGAGCAGTACTTC
abundance: .
j_gene: TRBJ2-7
v_gene: TRBV29-1
d_gene: TRBD2

CDR3aa: CASAPPGGAAYEQYF
CDR3nt: TGTGCCAGCGCTCCTCCGGGGGGCGCGGCCTACGAGCAGTACTTC
abundance: .
j_gene: TRBJ2-7
v_gene: TRBV2
d_gene: .

CDR3aa: CASSQLAGGYEQYF
CDR3nt: TGTGCCAGCAGCCAACTAGCGGGGGGATACGAGCAGTACTTC
abundance: .
j_gene: TRBJ2-7
v_gene: TRBV7-9
d_gene: TRBD2

CDR3aa: CASSTGQGATDTQYF
CDR3nt: TGTGCCAGCAGCACTGGACAGGGGGCGACAGATACGCAGTATTTT
abundance: .
j_gene: TRBJ2-3
v_gene: TRBV7-9
d_gene: TRBD1

CDR3aa: CASSPRAPRGQGQPQHF
CDR3nt: TGTGCCAGCAGCCCTAGAGCCCCCAGGGGGCAAGGTCAGCCCCAGCATTTT
abundance: once
j_gene: TRBJ1-5
v_gene: TRBV7-6
d_gene: TRBD1

CDR3aa: CASSGSSGLYEQYF
CDR3nt: TGTGCCAGCAGTGGGTCTAGCGGTCTTTATGAGCAGTACTTC
abundance: .
j_gene: TRBJ2-7
v_gene: TRBV2
d_gene: TRBD2

CDR3aa: CATSALWATGPDTQYF
CDR3nt: TGTGCCACCAGTGCCCTATGGGCGACAGGGCCAGATACGCAGTATTTT
abundance: .
j_gene: TRBJ2-3
v_gene: TRBV24-1
d_gene: TRBD1

CDR3aa: CASSLMGQPEAFF
CDR3nt: TGTGCCAGCAGCTTAATGGGACAGCCTGAAGCTTTCTTT
abundance: .
j_gene: TRBJ1-1
v_gene: TRBV5-6
d_gene: TRBD1

CDR3aa: CASSQGAVSGNTIYF
CDR3nt: TGTGCCAGCAGCCAGGGGGCCGTCTCTGGAAACACCATATATTTT
abundance: .
j_gene: TRBJ1-3
v_gene: TRBV3-1/TRBV3-2
d_gene: .

CDR3aa: CASSLVAGGYTF
CDR3nt: TGTGCCAGCAGCTTGGTCGCGGGCGGCTACACCTTC
abundance: .
j_gene: TRBJ1-2
v_gene: TRBV5-5
d_gene: .

CDR3aa: CASSGAGGGYTF
CDR3nt: TGTGCCAGCTCAGGGGCCGGTGGTGGCTACACCTTC
abundance: .
j_gene: TRBJ1-2
v_gene: TRBV11-2
d_gene: .

CDR3aa: CASTSSSEKLFF
CDR3nt: TGTGCCAGCACCTCATCCAGTGAAAAACTGTTTTTT
abundance: .
j_gene: TRBJ1-4
v_gene: TRBV2
d_gene: .

CDR3aa: CSASSRVGDTQYF
CDR3nt: TGCAGTGCTAGTTCACGAGTCGGAGATACGCAGTATTTT
abundance: .
j_gene: TRBJ2-3
v_gene: TRBV20-1
d_gene: .

CDR3aa: CASSSLDRNTGELFF
CDR3nt: TGTGCCAGCAGTTCACTCGACAGAAACACCGGGGAGCTGTTTTTT
abundance: .
j_gene: TRBJ2-2
v_gene: TRBV6-2/TRBV6-3
d_gene: .

CDR3aa: CASSRTTGKNQPQHF
CDR3nt: TGTGCCAGCAGCAGAACTACAGGGAAAAATCAGCCCCAGCATTTT
abundance: once
j_gene: TRBJ1-5
v_gene: TRBV7-2
d_gene: .

CDR3aa: CASREGQGNTEAFF
CDR3nt: TGTGCCAGTAGGGAGGGACAGGGGAACACTGAAGCTTTCTTT
abundance: .
j_gene: TRBJ1-1
v_gene: TRBV19
d_gene: TRBD1

CDR3aa: CASSQSKDRANYGYTF
CDR3nt: TGCGCCAGCAGCCAATCTAAAGACAGGGCTAACTATGGCTACACCTTC
abundance: .
j_gene: TRBJ1-2
v_gene: TRBV5-1
d_gene: TRBD1

CDR3aa: CASSLQGSATSEQYF
CDR3nt: TGTGCCAGCAGCTTGCAGGGTTCGGCAACGTCGGAGCAGTACTTC
abundance: once
j_gene: TRBJ2-7
v_gene: TRBV5-6
d_gene: .

CDR3aa: CASTSGGQETQYF
CDR3nt: TGTGCCAGCACTAGCGGGGGGCAAGAGACCCAGTACTTC
abundance: .
j_gene: TRBJ2-5
v_gene: TRBV5-4
d_gene: TRBD2

CDR3aa: CASSLKTTGGQNQETQYF
CDR3nt: TGTGCCAGCAGCCTAAAAACGACAGGGGGACAAAATCAAGAGACCCAGTACTTC
abundance: .
j_gene: TRBJ2-5
v_gene: TRBV3-1/TRBV3-2
d_gene: TRBD1

CDR3aa: CSARGGRETQYF
CDR3nt: TGCAGCGCTCGGGGGGGGCGAGAGACCCAGTACTTC
abundance: .
j_gene: TRBJ2-5
v_gene: TRBV29-1
d_gene: TRBD2

CDR3aa: CASSISLLYTDTQYF
CDR3nt: TGTGCCAGTAGTATATCCCTACTCTACACAGATACGCAGTATTTT
abundance: .
j_gene: TRBJ2-3
v_gene: TRBV19
d_gene: .

CDR3aa: CASSYQVDRGQETQYF
CDR3nt: TGTGCCAGCAGTTACCAGGTTGACAGGGGTCAAGAGACCCAGTACTTC
abundance: .
j_gene: TRBJ2-5
v_gene: TRBV6-5
d_gene: TRBD1

CDR3aa: CASSTQGRDTEAFF
CDR3nt: TGTGCCAGCAGTACCCAGGGTAGGGACACTGAAGCTTTCTTT
abundance: .
j_gene: TRBJ1-1
v_gene: TRBV6-2/TRBV6-3
d_gene: .

CDR3aa: CASSLAAGPDTGELFF
CDR3nt: TGCGCCAGCAGCTTGGCCGCGGGGCCGGACACCGGGGAGCTGTTTTTT
abundance: .
j_gene: TRBJ2-2
v_gene: TRBV5-1
d_gene: .

CDR3aa: CATSRVEEPDGELFF
CDR3nt: TGTGCCACCAGCAGAGTCGAGGAGCCAGACGGGGAGCTGTTTTTT
abundance: few
j_gene: TRBJ2-2
v_gene: TRBV15
d_gene: .

CDR3aa: CASSLRDRAYEQYF
CDR3nt: TGTGCCAGCAGCCTGAGGGACAGGGCCTACGAGCAGTACTTC
abundance: few
j_gene: TRBJ2-7
v_gene: TRBV7-8
d_gene: TRBD1

CDR3aa: CASSLANQGYSPLHF
CDR3nt: TGTGCCAGCAGTTTGGCTAACCAGGGGTATTCACCCCTCCACTTT
abundance: once
j_gene: TRBJ1-6
v_gene: TRBV28
d_gene: .

CDR3aa: CASSLFGTRETQYF
CDR3nt: TGTGCCAGCAGTTTATTCGGGACTAGGGAGACCCAGTACTTC
abundance: .
j_gene: TRBJ2-5
v_gene: TRBV28
d_gene: TRBD2

CDR3aa: CASTLVDRTYGYTF
CDR3nt: TGTGCCAGTACCTTAGTGGACAGGACCTATGGCTACACCTTC
abundance: .
j_gene: TRBJ1-2
v_gene: TRBV19
d_gene: TRBD1

CDR3aa: CASSTIAGGVETQYF
CDR3nt: TGTGCCAGCAGTACCATAGCGGGGGGAGTTGAGACCCAGTACTTC
abundance: .
j_gene: TRBJ2-5
v_gene: TRBV27
d_gene: TRBD2

CDR3aa: CASSVETGPTMLGYTF
CDR3nt: TGTGCCAGCAGCGTGGAGACAGGGCCCACTATGCTCGGCTACACCTTC
abundance: .
j_gene: TRBJ1-2
v_gene: TRBV9
d_gene: TRBD1

CDR3aa: CASSPGENSPLHF
CDR3nt: TGTGCCAGCTCACCCGGGGAGAATTCACCCCTCCACTTT
abundance: .
j_gene: TRBJ1-6
v_gene: TRBV18
d_gene: .

CDR3aa: CASSQSGSTGNTIYF
CDR3nt: TGTGCCAGCTCACAATCGGGGAGCACTGGAAACACCATATATTTT
abundance: .
j_gene: TRBJ1-3
v_gene: TRBV18
d_gene: .

CDR3aa: CASSSGGHSRGYTF
CDR3nt: TGTGCCAGCAGTTCAGGGGGCCACTCACGTGGCTACACCTTC
abundance: .
j_gene: TRBJ1-2
v_gene: TRBV27
d_gene: TRBD1

CDR3aa: CASSYRAHTDTQYF
CDR3nt: TGTGCCAGCAGCTACCGAGCGCACACAGATACGCAGTATTTT
abundance: .
j_gene: TRBJ2-3
v_gene: TRBV7-8
d_gene: .

CDR3aa: CASSLLAGGYNTGELFF
CDR3nt: TGTGCCAGCAGCCTACTAGCGGGGGGATATAACACCGGGGAGCTGTTTTTT
abundance: few
j_gene: TRBJ2-2
v_gene: TRBV2
d_gene: TRBD2

CDR3aa: CASSSQGGLNYGYTF
CDR3nt: TGTGCCAGCAGCTCTCAAGGCGGGCTAAACTATGGCTACACCTTC
abundance: few
j_gene: TRBJ1-2
v_gene: TRBV9
d_gene: .

CDR3aa: CASSGSRDREFPSSYNEQFF
CDR3nt: TGCGCCAGCAGTGGGTCCCGGGACAGAGAATTTCCTAGCTCCTACAATGAGCAGTTCTTC
abundance: .
j_gene: TRBJ2-1
v_gene: TRBV10-1
d_gene: TRBD1